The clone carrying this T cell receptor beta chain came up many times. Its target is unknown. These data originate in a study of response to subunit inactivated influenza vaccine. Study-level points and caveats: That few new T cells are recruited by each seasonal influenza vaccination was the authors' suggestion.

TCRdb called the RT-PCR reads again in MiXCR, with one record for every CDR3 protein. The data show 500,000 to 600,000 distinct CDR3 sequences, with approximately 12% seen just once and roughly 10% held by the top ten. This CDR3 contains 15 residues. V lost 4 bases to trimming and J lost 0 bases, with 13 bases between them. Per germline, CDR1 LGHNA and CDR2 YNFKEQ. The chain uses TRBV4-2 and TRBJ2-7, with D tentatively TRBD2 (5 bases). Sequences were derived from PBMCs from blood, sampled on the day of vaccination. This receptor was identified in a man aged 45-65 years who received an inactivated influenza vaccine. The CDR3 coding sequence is TGTGCCAGCAGCCGAGAGGGTGCGGCCTCCTACGAGCAGTACTTC. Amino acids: CASSREGAASYEQYF.